This is a list of T cell receptor beta chains from one sample in a study of T cells in Graves' hyperthyroidism and ophthalmopathy. TCRdb redid the calling of the multiplex PCR reads with MiXCR, one entry per CDR3 protein. The table lists about 590,000 distinct CDR3 sequences, 13% to 15% of them singletons. The material sequenced was blood. These receptors were obtained from a woman under 30 with Graves' ophthalmopathy. Each CDR3 is given with its conserved first and last residue. Fields, in order: CDR3 protein, CDR3 DNA, V gene, D gene, clone size, J gene. A D gene is named only where the DNA matches it firmly. Size values are once, few and many counts, or a class for expanded clones, and some rows have none.

CATKDLQGVVSEAFF,TGTGCCACTAAGGACCTCCAGGGGGTTGTCTCTGAAGCTTTCTTT,TRBV6-1,TRBD1,many,TRBJ1-1
CASSLGPRNYEQYF,TGTGCCAGCAGTTTAGGCCCGCGGAACTACGAGCAGTACTTC,TRBV12-3/TRBV12-4,NA,NA,TRBJ2-7
CASSQDQGVGRAEAFF,TGCGCCAGCAGCCAAGATCAGGGGGTGGGTCGGGCTGAAGCTTTCTTT,TRBV4-1,TRBD1,NA,TRBJ1-1
CSVGLGNEQFF,TGCAGTGTTGGACTAGGGAATGAGCAGTTCTTC,TRBV20-1,TRBD2,many,TRBJ2-1
CASSLCAHVGAMNTEAFF,TGTGCCAGTAGTCTCTGTGCCCATGTAGGGGCTATGAACACTGAAGCTTTCTTT,TRBV19,NA,many,TRBJ1-1
CASSRSQGEDTQYF,TGCGCCAGCAGCCGATCACAGGGGGAGGATACGCAGTATTTT,TRBV4-1,TRBD1,few,TRBJ2-3
CAIWSGAGDYEQYF,TGTGCCATATGGTCGGGGGCCGGCGACTACGAGCAGTACTTC,TRBV10-3,NA,NA,TRBJ2-7
CASSITTDNEQFF,TGTGCCAGTAGTATCACCACCGACAATGAGCAGTTCTTC,TRBV19,NA,NA,TRBJ2-1
CASSGVGSYNEQFF,TGTGCCAGCAGCGGGGTAGGCTCCTACAATGAGCAGTTCTTC,TRBV9,NA,NA,TRBJ2-1
CASSGNVGATNEKLFF,TGTGCCAGCTCAGGAAACGTGGGAGCAACTAATGAAAAACTGTTTTTT,TRBV18,NA,few,TRBJ1-4
CASGGLADTDTQYF,TGTGCCAGCGGCGGACTAGCGGACACAGATACGCAGTATTTT,TRBV2,TRBD2,NA,TRBJ2-3
CASSAGQGINQPQHF,TGTGCCAGCAGTGCAGGACAGGGGATCAATCAGCCCCAGCATTTT,TRBV2,TRBD1,many,TRBJ1-5
CASSPGTFAYEQYF,TGTGCCAGCAGTCCCGGGACTTTCGCCTACGAGCAGTACTTC,TRBV28,NA,many,TRBJ2-7
CAWSTQLREQYF,TGTGCCTGGAGTACGCAGTTACGCGAGCAGTACTTC,TRBV30,NA,NA,TRBJ2-7
CASTLGAGANYGYTF,TGTGCCAGCACTCTAGGGGCGGGAGCTAACTATGGCTACACCTTC,TRBV28,NA,few,TRBJ1-2
CSARDSRDGYQPQHF,TGCAGTGCTAGAGATAGCAGGGACGGTTATCAGCCCCAGCATTTT,TRBV20-1,NA,many,TRBJ1-5
CASSRLRSGSSYNSPLHF,TGTGCCAGCAGCCGCCTACGGTCAGGGAGCTCCTATAATTCACCCCTCCACTTT,TRBV2,NA,many,TRBJ1-6
CASSMWVAGFADTQYF,TGTGCCAGTAGTATGTGGGTAGCGGGATTTGCAGATACGCAGTATTTT,TRBV19,TRBD2,NA,TRBJ2-3
CASSFPDSTGNTIYF,TGTGCCAGCAGTTTCCCGGACTCGACGGGAAACACCATATATTTT,TRBV12-3/TRBV12-4,NA,many,TRBJ1-3
CSARGEPGSNQPQHF,TGCAGTGCTAGGGGGGAGCCGGGAAGCAATCAGCCCCAGCATTTT,TRBV20-1,NA,NA,TRBJ1-5
CSARLGGRTDTQYF,TGCAGTGCCCGGCTAGGGGGGAGAACAGATACGCAGTATTTT,TRBV20-1,NA,NA,TRBJ2-3
CASGPPSAGINEQFF,TGTGCTAGTGGTCCGCCGTCGGCGGGTATTAATGAGCAGTTCTTC,TRBV12-5,NA,many,TRBJ2-1
CASSEVLLANTQYF,TGTGCCAGCAGCGAGGTGTTACTAGCGAATACGCAGTATTTT,TRBV5-1,TRBD2,NA,TRBJ2-3
CASSEGLAGLLGELFF,TGTGCCAGCAGTGAAGGACTAGCGGGACTCCTTGGGGAGCTGTTTTTT,TRBV6-1,TRBD2,many,TRBJ2-2
CSAREGSVTYEQYF,TGCAGTGCTAGAGAGGGATCCGTAACCTACGAGCAGTACTTC,TRBV20-1,NA,NA,TRBJ2-7
CASSPRQVPNEKLFF,TGTGCCAGCAGCCCCAGACAGGTCCCTAATGAAAAACTGTTTTTT,TRBV7-2,NA,NA,TRBJ1-4
CAIGPGQGSYEQYF,TGTGCCATTGGCCCGGGACAGGGGTCCTACGAGCAGTACTTC,TRBV12-3/TRBV12-4,TRBD1,NA,TRBJ2-7
CASSLGSSGNTIYF,TGTGCCAGCAGCTTAGGTTCCAGTGGAAACACCATATATTTT,TRBV5-1,NA,many,TRBJ1-3
CASSYVGTGMRYALLMGNQPQHF,TGTGCCAGCAGTTACGTCGGGACAGGGATGAGGTATGCTCTACTTATGGGCAATCAGCCCCAGCATTTT,TRBV6-9,TRBD1,NA,TRBJ1-5
CASSSRGTGEKLFF,TGTGCCAGCAGTTCCAGGGGAACGGGTGAAAAACTGTTTTTT,TRBV7-9,NA,few,TRBJ1-4
CATSRDRESGSRGEQYF,TGTGCCACCAGCAGAGATCGTGAAAGCGGGAGCAGAGGCGAGCAGTACTTC,TRBV15,TRBD2,many,TRBJ2-7
CSALPSTGAPYGYTF,TGCAGTGCTCTCCCCTCGACAGGGGCGCCCTATGGCTACACCTTC,TRBV20-1,TRBD1,few,TRBJ1-2
CASSLEQGVNEKLFF,TGTGCCAGCAGCTTAGAACAGGGGGTTAATGAAAAACTGTTTTTT,TRBV7-2,TRBD1,many,TRBJ1-4
CASSPGTSSDYGYTF,TGTGCCAGCTCACCTGGGACCTCCTCGGACTATGGCTACACCTTC,TRBV18,NA,many,TRBJ1-2
CSVRASANEQFF,TGCAGCGTTCGCGCTAGCGCCAATGAGCAGTTCTTC,TRBV29-1,NA,NA,TRBJ2-1
CASSLGGGWSKNIQYF,TGTGCCAGCAGCCTCGGGGGAGGGTGGTCCAAAAACATTCAGTACTTC,TRBV7-9,TRBD2,NA,TRBJ2-4
CSARARDIHRYEQYF,TGCAGTGCTAGAGCCCGGGACATACATCGCTACGAGCAGTACTTC,TRBV20-1,NA,many,TRBJ2-7
CSVDLQPGTSGLVGELFF,TGCAGCGTTGATCTCCAGCCAGGAACGAGCGGGTTAGTCGGGGAGCTGTTTTTT,TRBV29-1,NA,NA,TRBJ2-2
CASKLGTSGSNTGELFF,TGTGCCAGCAAATTAGGGACTAGCGGTTCGAACACCGGGGAGCTGTTTTTT,TRBV25-1,TRBD2,NA,TRBJ2-2
CAGSSPGTGFTDTQYF,TGTGCCGGCAGTTCACCCGGGACAGGGTTTACAGATACGCAGTATTTT,TRBV28,TRBD1,NA,TRBJ2-3
CASIGARNYGYTF,TGTGCCAGCATTGGGGCGCGGAACTATGGCTACACCTTC,TRBV12-3/TRBV12-4,NA,few,TRBJ1-2
CASSQGQGAPPEAFF,TGTGCCAGCAGCCAAGGTCAGGGAGCGCCCCCTGAAGCTTTCTTT,TRBV3-1,NA,many,TRBJ1-1
CASSLESGGGNEQFF,TGCGCCAGCAGCTTGGAAAGCGGGGGAGGCAATGAGCAGTTCTTC,TRBV5-1,TRBD2,many,TRBJ2-1
CASSVVDNGNTIYF,TGTGCCAGCAGCGTAGTGGACAATGGAAACACCATATATTTT,TRBV9,NA,few,TRBJ1-3
CASRGGQGAETQYF,TGTGCCAGCAGAGGCGGACAGGGGGCGGAGACCCAGTACTTC,TRBV12-3/TRBV12-4,TRBD1,many,TRBJ2-5
CAWLGVAGGYNEQFF,TGTGCCTGGCTAGGGGTAGCGGGAGGTTACAATGAGCAGTTCTTC,TRBV30,TRBD2,many,TRBJ2-1
CASSSLGPVYGNEQFF,TGTGCCAGCAGCTCCTTGGGACCTGTGTACGGCAATGAGCAGTTCTTC,TRBV11-3,NA,many,TRBJ2-1
CASSPKREDTQYF,TGTGCCAGCAGCCCCAAGCGGGAAGATACGCAGTATTTT,TRBV9,TRBD2,NA,TRBJ2-3
CSFITFNTEAFF,TGCAGCTTCATCACCTTCAACACTGAAGCTTTCTTT,TRBV29-1,NA,few,TRBJ1-1
CASSLGGERHTGELFF,TGTGCCAGCAGCTTAGGGGGTGAAAGACACACCGGGGAGCTGTTTTTT,TRBV13,NA,many,TRBJ2-2
CASRAGPGQVFSPLHF,TGTGCCAGCAGAGCCGGACCGGGACAGGTTTTTTCACCCCTCCACTTT,TRBV28,TRBD1,many,TRBJ1-6
CASSFAGGRDSDTQYF,TGTGCCAGCAGTTTCGCGGGAGGGCGGGACTCAGATACGCAGTATTTT,TRBV28,TRBD2,many,TRBJ2-3
CASSRGHSYEQYF,TGTGCCAGCAGCCGAGGCCACTCCTACGAGCAGTACTTC,TRBV3-1,NA,many,TRBJ2-7
CSATGLAGGFVTTWGAKNIQYF,TGCAGTGCTACTGGACTAGCGGGAGGGTTTGTGACAACATGGGGCGCCAAAAACATTCAGTACTTC,TRBV20-1,TRBD2,few,TRBJ2-4
CASRSWYQETQYF,TGTGCCAGCAGATCTTGGTACCAAGAGACCCAGTACTTC,TRBV11-1,NA,many,TRBJ2-5
CASSWGHTISYNEQFF,TGTGCCAGCAGTTGGGGACACACAATCTCCTACAATGAGCAGTTCTTC,TRBV28,NA,many,TRBJ2-1
CASSLSQFEQYF,TGTGCCAGCAGCTTATCCCAATTCGAGCAGTACTTC,TRBV7-9,NA,many,TRBJ2-7
CASSQEVRDYSYEQYF,TGTGCCAGCAGCCAAGAAGTACGGGACTACTCCTACGAGCAGTACTTC,TRBV5-5,TRBD2,NA,TRBJ2-7
CASSPNRGPYEQYF,TGTGCCAGCTCACCCAACAGGGGCCCCTACGAGCAGTACTTC,TRBV7-9,TRBD1,many,TRBJ2-7
CASSVSGEDPYNEQFF,TGTGCCAGCAGCGTTAGCGGGGAGGATCCCTACAATGAGCAGTTCTTC,TRBV9,TRBD2,many,TRBJ2-1